This T cell receptor beta chain appears in the sequencing data of a study of T-cell memory formation after mild COVID-19. Background on the study: Across donors, TCR clusters were largely donor specific.

A word on this clonotype: What it binds is not known.

TCR alpha and TCR beta cDNA libraries carrying sample barcodes and UMIs were produced by 5'RACE using constant-segment primers. TCRdb passed the 5' RACE reads through MiXCR, listing each CDR3 protein once. The sample includes about 300,000 distinct CDR3 sequences, 15% to 20% of them seen just once. Study-level points and caveats: Pre-infection memory contained some responding clones, which suggested that cross-reactive memory had joined.

Sequencing was done on a sample of PBMCs or a T cell subset sorted from them (not recorded which). The TCR comes from a man between 18 and 29 years old who had mild COVID-19 (a few samples of this study predate the infection). Cell type and time point are not known.

The CDR3: CASSPLSFRETQYF. The CDR3 DNA reads as TGTGCCAGCAGCCCCCTGAGTTTCCGAGAGACCCAGTACTTC. V and J are TRBV7-2 and TRBJ2-5; D remains unclear. CDR3 length equals 14 residues. The germline V gene encodes CDR1 SGHTA and CDR2 FQGNSA. V shed 5 bases and J shed 4 bases, with 14 bases lying between them.